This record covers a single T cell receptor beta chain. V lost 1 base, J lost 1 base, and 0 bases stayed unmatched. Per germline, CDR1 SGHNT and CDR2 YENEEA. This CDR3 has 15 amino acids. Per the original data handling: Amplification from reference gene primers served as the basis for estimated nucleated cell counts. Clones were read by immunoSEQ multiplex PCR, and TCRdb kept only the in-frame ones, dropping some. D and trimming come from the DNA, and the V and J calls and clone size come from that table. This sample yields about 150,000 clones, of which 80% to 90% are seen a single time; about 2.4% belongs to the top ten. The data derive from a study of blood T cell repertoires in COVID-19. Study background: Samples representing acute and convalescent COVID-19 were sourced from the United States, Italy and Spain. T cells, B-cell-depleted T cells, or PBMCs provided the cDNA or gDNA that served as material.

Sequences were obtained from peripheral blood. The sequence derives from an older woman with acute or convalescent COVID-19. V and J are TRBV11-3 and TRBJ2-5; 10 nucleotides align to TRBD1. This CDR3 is CASSLGTGGQETQYF. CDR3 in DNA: TGTGCCAGCAGCTTAGGGACAGGGGGCCAAGAGACCCAGTACTTC.